This entry describes one T cell receptor (beta chain). Its antigen is unknown. This record belongs to a study of glioma-infiltrating T cells after dendritic cell vaccination. Study information: Dendritic cell vaccination trial patients had either newly diagnosed or recurrent glioblastoma.

Sequencing used immunoSEQ multiplex PCR; TCRdb keeps in-frame clones, though not all of them. Here the sample spans roughly 20,000 clones, roughly 78% being singletons. Points from the study as a whole: TCR clonality showed no direct relationship with survival.

V lost 0 bases and J lost 10, with 9 bases in between. This CDR3 comprises 12 residues. Germline V lookup: CDR1 LNHDA, CDR2 SQIVND (reference sequence). The sequence was collected from a human donor with glioblastoma. The chain combines TRBV19 with TRBJ1-1; D not resolved. The source was blood, collected before dendritic cell vaccination. The CDR3 protein is CASSIDRGAAFF. In DNA form, the CDR3 reads TGTGCCAGTAGTATAGATCGGGGAGCAGCTTTCTTT. Full variable domain (missing parts from reference TRBV19 and TRBJ1-1): DGGITQSPKYLFRKEGQNVTLSCEQNLNHDAMYWYRQDPGQGLRLIYYSQIVNDFQKGDIAEGYSVSREKKESFPLTVTSAQKNPTAFYLCASSIDRGAAFFGQGTRLTVV.